The 10 T cell receptor beta chains below all came from one sample that was sequenced in a study of T cells in Graves' hyperthyroidism and ophthalmopathy. Researchers took RNA transcripts and amplified the TCR beta CDR3 regions from them. A set of HTBI primers served as the primers for a first-round RT-PCR of the TCR CDR3. TCRdb re-called the multiplex PCR reads with MiXCR, one entry per CDR3 protein. Of about 52,000 distinct CDR3 sequences detected, over 40% appear once; the ten largest clones hold about 9.8%. What was sequenced was blood. These receptors were taken from a woman aged 45-65 years with Graves' ophthalmopathy.

V gene TRBV25-1 combines with J gene TRBJ1-6; no definite D call. The CDR3 totals 15 residues. Germline V gives CDR1 MGHDK, CDR2 SYGVNS. Trimming pared 1 base from V and 4 bases from J, leaving 8 bases between. The CDR3 spells CASSESYSYNSPLHF. The CDR3 nucleotides are TGTGCCAGCAGTGAATCTTACAGTTATAATTCACCCCTCCACTTT.

This sequence joins TRBV25-1 and TRBJ2-5, with 9 bases fitting TRBD2. The CDR3 runs to 14 residues. CDR1 is MGHDK and CDR2 is SYGVNS in the germline V gene. After removal of 4 bases from V and 5 bases from J, the junction contained 5 bases not matched to a gene. CDR3 region: CASSALLAGETQYF. As DNA, the CDR3 is TGTGCCAGCAGTGCCTTACTAGCGGGTGAGACCCAGTACTTC.

The chain is built from TRBV6-6 and TRBJ2-5; 7 bases fit TRBD2. CDR3 length: 15 residues. With 6 bases clipped from V and 9 bases from J, the junction kept 16 bases outside the gene matches. The germline V gene has CDR1 MNHNY and CDR2 SVGAGI (reference sequence). The chain's CDR3 is CASRLGGMGNQPQYF. Here the CDR3 DNA reads TGTGCCAGCAGGCTGGGGGGGATGGGCAATCAGCCCCAGTACTTC.

Of note for this clonotype: At one boundary the junction diverges from the germline segment, which might be a read error. The rearrangement joins TRBV19 to TRBJ2-1; perhaps D is TRBD1 or TRBD2 (5 bases each). The CDR3 has 12 amino acids. Germline V gives CDR1 LNHDA, CDR2 SQIVND (reference sequence). The CDR3 coding sequence is TGTGCCAGTAGAAGAACTAGGGGTGAGCAGCTCTTC. Amino acid sequence: CASRRTRGEQLF.

The chain employs TRBV19 and TRBJ1-5; TRBD1 matches 7 bases. Unmatched junction bases numbered 15, after V lost 11 bases and J lost 2 bases. This CDR3 has 16 amino acids. In germline, CDR1 is LNHDA, CDR2 SQIVND (reference sequence). CDR3 bases: TGTGCCTGTATCTCCGGGACAGCGTATGGCAATCAGCCCCAGCATTTT. This sequence encodes CACISGTAYGNQPQHF.

Ten or more counts support this clonotype. This chain uses TRBV9 with TRBJ2-1, with TRBD1 as a possible D gene (5 bases). The germline V gene encodes CDR1 SGDLS and CDR2 YYNGEE. The CDR3 is made up of 17 amino acids. The ends were cut back, 1 base at V and 1 base at J, with 15 bases in the middle. The CDR3 here is CASSVRGTGDSYNEQFF. As DNA, the CDR3 is TGTGCCAGCAGCGTAAGGGGCACAGGTGATTCCTACAATGAGCAGTTCTTC.

V usage is TRBV12-3 or TRBV12-4 and J usage is TRBJ1-2, with 7 bases fitting TRBD1. Trimming at V came to 6 bases and at J to 7 bases, leaving 5 bases not matched to a gene. CDR3 size: 12 residues. CDR3 region: CASRAGGAGYTF. In DNA form, the CDR3 reads TGTGCCAGCAGAGCAGGGGGGGCTGGCTACACCTTC.

This clonotype was picked up many times. The chain combines TRBV20-1 with TRBJ2-1; 11 bases are shared with TRBD2. V shed 6 bases, J shed 7 bases, and the junction held 8 bases outside the gene matches. The CDR3 is made up of 14 amino acids. Per the germline V gene, CDR1 is DFQATT and CDR2 is SNEGSKA (reference sequence). CDR3 nucleotide sequence: TGCAGTGCGCATACTAGCGGGAGTAATAATGAGCAGTTCTTC. Translation: CSAHTSGSNNEQFF.

DNA for the CDR3: TGTGCCACCAGTGATGGCGGGCGGGAGAATAAGAATGAGCTGTTTTTT. It specifies CATSDGGRENKNELFF. The chain employs TRBV24-1 and TRBJ2-2, with TRBD2 matching 7 bases. With 3 bases clipped from V and 11 bases from J, the junction kept 14 bases outside the gene matches. The CDR3 sequence is 16 residues long. Germline V gives CDR1 KGHDR, CDR2 SFDVKD.

This clonotype was found many times. CDR3 protein: CASSRGRTLANYGYTF. As DNA, the CDR3 is TGTGCCAGCAGCCGGGGGAGGACTTTAGCTAACTATGGCTACACCTTC. V is TRBV14 and J is TRBJ1-2; perhaps TRBD1 as D (5 bases). CDR1 is SGHDN, CDR2 FVKESK, per germline. The CDR3 spans 16 residues. V lost 4 bases, J lost 0 bases, and 15 bases lay in between.